Only a few counts were recorded for the clone carrying this T cell receptor (beta chain). At one of its ends the junction is not consistent with the germline gene, which may arise from a read error. These data belong to a study of blood T cell repertoires in COVID-19. Here immunoSEQ multiplex PCR was the method, and the copy in TCRdb shows in-frame clones only, minus some. The sample lists about 41,000 clones, approximately 90% occurring once. CDR3 size: 16 residues. CDR1 and CDR2 (germline): MNHEY, SMNVEV (reference sequence). V usage is TRBV27 and J usage is TRBJ2-1; TRBD2 aligns across 12 bases. The sequenced material came from peripheral blood. The TCR was taken from a human donor in a cohort sampled during active COVID-19. CDR3 in amino acids: CASSLYPSGRGNEQFF. Here the CDR3 DNA reads TGTGCCAGCAGCTTATATCCTAGCGGGAGGGGTAATGAGCAGTTCTTC.